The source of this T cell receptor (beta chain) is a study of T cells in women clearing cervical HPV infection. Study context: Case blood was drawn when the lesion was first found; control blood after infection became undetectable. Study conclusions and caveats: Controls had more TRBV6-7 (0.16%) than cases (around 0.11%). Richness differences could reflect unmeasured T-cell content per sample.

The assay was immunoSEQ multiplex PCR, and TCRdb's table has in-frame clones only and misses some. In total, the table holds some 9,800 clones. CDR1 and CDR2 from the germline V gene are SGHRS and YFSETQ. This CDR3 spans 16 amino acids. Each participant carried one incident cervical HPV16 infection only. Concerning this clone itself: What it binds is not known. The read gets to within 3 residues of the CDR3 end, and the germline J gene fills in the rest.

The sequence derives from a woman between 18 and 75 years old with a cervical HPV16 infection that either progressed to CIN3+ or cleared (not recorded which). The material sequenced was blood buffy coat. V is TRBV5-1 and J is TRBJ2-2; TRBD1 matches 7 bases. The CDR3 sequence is CASRMTGNLPNEKLFF. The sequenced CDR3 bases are TGCGCCAGCAGGATGACAGGGAATCTTCCTAATGAAAAG.